The 22 T cell receptor beta chains given below trace back to one sample, sequenced in a study of blood T cell repertoires in COVID-19. Only in-frame clones appear in the TCRdb table, and some are missing; sequencing was by immunoSEQ multiplex PCR. The sample has approximately 100,000 clones, roughly 91% seen once. The sample consisted of peripheral blood. These receptor sequences come from a human donor in a cohort sampled during active COVID-19.

This chain uses TRBV4-3 with TRBJ1-2; D is unresolved. Germline V CDR1 and CDR2: LGHNA, YSLEER. This CDR3 is 11 amino acids long. Trimming took 1 base from V and 8 from J, leaving 5 bases between them. CDR3 coding DNA: TGCGCCAGCAGCCAAGGAGGGGGCTACACCTTC. It is translated as CASSQGGGYTF.

The chain links TRBV6-4 to TRBJ2-1, with 13 bases aligning to TRBD2. V dropped 2 bases and J dropped 2; count of bases not matched to a gene: 3. CDR1 and CDR2 from the germline V gene are MRHNA and SNTAGT. CDR3 length equals 17 residues. The CDR3 DNA follows: TGTGCCAGCAGTGACAGTACTAGCGGGAGGGCCTACAATGAGCAGTTCTTC. This encodes CASSDSTSGRAYNEQFF.

This clone showed up just once. V is TRBV18 and J is TRBJ1-1; D is unresolved. Germline CDR1 and CDR2: KGHSH and LQKENI. CDR3 size: 13 residues. Trimming removed 3 bases at V and 3 bases at J, with 8 bases between. DNA for the CDR3: TGTGCCAGCTCACCCCGGGGAGACACTGAAGCTTTCTTT. Translated: CASSPRGDTEAFF. The full variable domain, in which reference TRBV18 and TRBJ1-1 provide the parts outside the CDR3, is NAGVMQNPRHLVRRRGQEARLRCSPMKGHSHVYWYRQLPEEGLKFMVYLQKENIIDESGMPKERFSAEFPKEGPSILRIQQVVRGDSAAYFCASSPRGDTEAFFGQGTRLTVV.

The chain links TRBV18 to TRBJ1-4; 7 nucleotides agree with TRBD1. The V gene's germline CDR1 is KGHSH and CDR2 LQKENI. Unmatched junction bases numbered 6, after V lost 3 bases and J lost 5 bases. The CDR3 is 15 amino acids. In DNA, the CDR3 is TGTGCCAGCTCACCGGGGACAGAAAGGAATGAAAAACTGTTTTTT. Translating it yields CASSPGTERNEKLFF.

The chain couples TRBV28 to TRBJ1-6; D is ambiguous. Trimming shortened V by 7 bases and J by 7 bases, and 14 bases separated the two germline ends. The CDR3 is 14 amino acids. In germline, CDR1 is MDHEN, CDR2 SYDVKM. CDR3 sequence: CASTGGLENSPLHF. The CDR3 DNA sequence: TGTGCCAGCACGGGCGGGTTAGAGAATTCACCCCTCCACTTT. The entire variable domain, with the rest obtained from reference TRBV28 and TRBJ1-6, is as follows: DVKVTQSSRYLVKRTGEKVFLECVQDMDHENMFWYRQDPGLGLRLIYFSYDVKMKEKGDIPEGYSVSREKKERFSLILESASTNQTSMYLCASTGGLENSPLHFGNGTRLTVT.

The chain employs TRBV30 and TRBJ2-7; 12 nucleotides align to TRBD1. The CDR3 sequence is 16 residues long. The junction had 7 bases not matched to a gene; V was cut back by 0 bases and J by 4 bases. Germline CDR1 is GTSNPN and CDR2 is SVGIG (reference sequence). DNA for the CDR3: TGTGCCTGGAGTGTGGGACAGGGGGCTCGGCGGTACGAGCAGTACTTC. This gives the protein CAWSVGQGARRYEQYF.

The gene calls are TRBV6-1 and TRBJ1-2; D is undetermined. With 0 bases removed from V and 4 bases from J, the gap between germline ends came to 9 bases. The CDR3 is made up of 14 amino acids. CDR1 and CDR2 from the germline V gene are MNHNS and SASEGT. The CDR3 sequence is CASSEATTSYGYTF. DNA of the CDR3: TGTGCCAGCAGTGAAGCGACTACGAGCTATGGCTACACCTTC.

V and J are TRBV27 and TRBJ2-2; D not resolved. Trimming removed 2 bases from V and 2 bases from J, with 9 bases in between. CDR1 and CDR2 from the germline V gene are MNHEY and SMNVEV (reference sequence). CDR3 size: 15 residues. This CDR3 is CASSLNGGNTGELFF. In DNA form, the CDR3 reads TGTGCCAGCAGTTTAAATGGCGGCAACACCGGGGAGCTGTTTTTT.

The chain links TRBV28 to TRBJ2-7, with 10 bases aligning to TRBD1. V lost 4 bases to trimming and J lost 6 bases; unmatched junction nucleotides: 3. The CDR3 totals 13 residues. The germline CDR1 and CDR2 sequences are MDHEN and SYDVKM. The CDR3 DNA sequence: TGTGCCAGCAGTTCGGGACAGGGGTTCGAGCAGTACTTC. Protein product: CASSSGQGFEQYF.

This chain joins TRBV7-9 and TRBJ2-1; the D is unclear. Germline CDR1 reads SEHNR; CDR2 reads FQNEAQ (reference sequence). Trimming cost V 8 bases and J 9 bases, with 17 bases left between them. The CDR3 has 13 residues. The CDR3 DNA reads TGTGCCAGCTCCCCTTTAGAACGCGGTGAGCAGTTCTTC. Its translation is CASSPLERGEQFF. Based on the CDR3 plus reference TRBV7-9 and TRBJ2-1, the full variable domain is DTGVSQNPRHKITKRGQNVTFRCDPISEHNRLYWYRQTLGQGPEFLTYFQNEAQLEKSRLLSDRFSAERPKGSFSTLEIQRTEQGDSAMYLCASSPLERGEQFFGPGTRLTVL.

This sequence joins TRBV5-1 and TRBJ2-7; 7 nucleotides match TRBD2. V shed 0 bases and J 2 bases; nucleotides not matched to a gene: 5. From germline, CDR1 is SGHRS and CDR2 YFSETQ. The CDR3 sequence is 15 residues long. DNA of the CDR3: TGCGCCAGCAGCTTGGACGCCCGGGGGGCCTACGAGCAGTACTTC. Its protein product is CASSLDARGAYEQYF.

The V call is TRBV7-9, the J call TRBJ2-3, with 12 bases that match TRBD2. V dropped 3 bases and J dropped 0; count of bases not matched to a gene: 7. The CDR3 length is 18 residues. Germline CDR1 and CDR2: SEHNR and FQNEAQ (reference sequence). CDR3 region: CASSFPSGREVSTDTQYF. The CDR3 bases are TGTGCCAGCAGCTTCCCTAGCGGGAGGGAGGTGAGCACAGATACGCAGTATTTT.

The chain employs TRBV6-6 and TRBJ2-7; a possible D gene is TRBD2 (6 bases). The V end lost 6 bases, the J end lost 13 bases, and 25 bases lay between the germline ends. The CDR3 spans 14 residues. Germline CDR1 and CDR2: MNHNY and SVGAGI (reference sequence). DNA of the CDR3: TGTGCCAGCAGCGGCGCGGGACGGACTACGAGTTATTACTTC. Its protein product is CASSGAGRTTSYYF.

Only one count was recorded for this clone. This rearrangement joins TRBV6-5 to TRBJ2-2, with 12 bases that match TRBD2. The CDR3 sequence is 15 residues long. J gave up 7 bases and V 6 bases, and 6 bases lay outside the gene matches. Germline-derived CDR1 and CDR2 are MNHEY and SVGAGI. CDR3 coding DNA: TGTGCCAGCAGATGGACTAGCGGGACTTACGGGGAGCTGTTTTTT. It yields the protein CASRWTSGTYGELFF.

CDR3 sequence reads: CASRPGQGREKLFF. CDR3 DNA sequence: TGTGCCAGCAGGCCTGGACAGGGGAGGGAAAAACTGTTTTTT. The V gene is TRBV28, the J gene TRBJ1-4; 9 bases agree with TRBD1. The CDR3 contains 14 residues. CDR1 and CDR2 (germline): MDHEN, SYDVKM. V shed 6 bases and J 8 bases; nucleotides not matched to a gene: 7.

V is TRBV9 and J is TRBJ2-7, with D perhaps matching TRBD1 (6 bases). Germline lookup yields CDR1 SGDLS and CDR2 YYNGEE. This CDR3 region has 15 residues. The V end lost 4 bases, the J end lost 0 bases, and 14 bases lay between the germline ends. The CDR3 DNA reads as TGTGCCAGCAGCCCCCACAGGGCGAGCTCCTACGAGCAGTACTTC. Translating it yields CASSPHRASSYEQYF.

This clone was recorded only once. The chain recombines TRBV4-1 with TRBJ2-3; TRBD1 agrees at 9 bases. This CDR3 has 17 amino acids. The germline gives CDR1 MGHRA, CDR2 YSYEKL. J gave up 8 bases and V 1 base, and 13 bases lay outside the gene matches. The CDR3 bases are TGCGCCAGCAGCCAAGTTGGGAGCGGACAGGGGAGGGGTACGCAGTATTTT. Encoded protein: CASSQVGSGQGRGTQYF.

The chain couples TRBV10-3 to TRBJ2-1; TRBD2 is a possible D gene (6 bases). Trimming took off 0 bases at V and 6 bases at J, with 12 bases between the two ends. The CDR3 has 15 amino acids. The V gene's germline CDR1 is ENHRY and CDR2 SYGVKD. CDR3 sequence: CAISESASVGNEQFF. The CDR3 nucleotides read TGTGCCATCAGTGAGTCGGCTAGCGTCGGCAATGAGCAGTTCTTC.

This clone was observed a handful of times. The V and J genes are TRBV4-2 and TRBJ2-7; 8 bases are shared with TRBD1. The J segment lost 3 bases and the V segment lost 4 bases, leaving 5 bases of the junction unmatched. This CDR3 spans 14 amino acids. Germline CDR1 and CDR2: LGHNA and YNFKEQ. The CDR3 sequence is CASSPDRGGYEQYF. The DNA for the CDR3 is TGTGCCAGCAGCCCCGACAGGGGCGGCTACGAGCAGTACTTC.

J is TRBJ1-3 and V is TRBV7-2; 7 bases are a match to TRBD1. Germline values: CDR1 SGHTA, CDR2 FQGNSA. This CDR3 has 13 amino acids. V lost 8 bases, J lost 4 bases, and 5 bases stayed unmatched. The CDR3 nucleotides are TGTGCCAGCCAGACAGGGCGCGGAAACACCATATATTTT. Translated, it gives CASQTGRGNTIYF.

This clone showed up just once. The chain uses TRBV10-3 and TRBJ1-2; weak D call: TRBD1 (6 bases). Trimming removed 8 bases from V and 2 bases from J, with 9 bases in between. Germline values: CDR1 ENHRY, CDR2 SYGVKD. The CDR3 extends over 12 amino acids. CDR3 region: CAIRDTNYGYTF. As DNA, the CDR3 is TGTGCCATCCGGGACACCAACTATGGCTACACCTTC.

Points on this clone: At the DNA level, this CDR3 is encoded by other sequences in the same sample as well. This chain uses TRBV28 with TRBJ2-5; 11 nucleotides align to TRBD1. The ends lost 6 bases at V and 4 bases at J; junction bases unmatched: 4. Germline CDR1 is MDHEN and CDR2 is SYDVKM. This CDR3 is 14 amino acids long. The CDR3 reads CASSWTGGLETQYF. The DNA of the CDR3 is TGTGCCAGCAGCTGGACAGGGGGCTTAGAGACCCAGTACTTC.